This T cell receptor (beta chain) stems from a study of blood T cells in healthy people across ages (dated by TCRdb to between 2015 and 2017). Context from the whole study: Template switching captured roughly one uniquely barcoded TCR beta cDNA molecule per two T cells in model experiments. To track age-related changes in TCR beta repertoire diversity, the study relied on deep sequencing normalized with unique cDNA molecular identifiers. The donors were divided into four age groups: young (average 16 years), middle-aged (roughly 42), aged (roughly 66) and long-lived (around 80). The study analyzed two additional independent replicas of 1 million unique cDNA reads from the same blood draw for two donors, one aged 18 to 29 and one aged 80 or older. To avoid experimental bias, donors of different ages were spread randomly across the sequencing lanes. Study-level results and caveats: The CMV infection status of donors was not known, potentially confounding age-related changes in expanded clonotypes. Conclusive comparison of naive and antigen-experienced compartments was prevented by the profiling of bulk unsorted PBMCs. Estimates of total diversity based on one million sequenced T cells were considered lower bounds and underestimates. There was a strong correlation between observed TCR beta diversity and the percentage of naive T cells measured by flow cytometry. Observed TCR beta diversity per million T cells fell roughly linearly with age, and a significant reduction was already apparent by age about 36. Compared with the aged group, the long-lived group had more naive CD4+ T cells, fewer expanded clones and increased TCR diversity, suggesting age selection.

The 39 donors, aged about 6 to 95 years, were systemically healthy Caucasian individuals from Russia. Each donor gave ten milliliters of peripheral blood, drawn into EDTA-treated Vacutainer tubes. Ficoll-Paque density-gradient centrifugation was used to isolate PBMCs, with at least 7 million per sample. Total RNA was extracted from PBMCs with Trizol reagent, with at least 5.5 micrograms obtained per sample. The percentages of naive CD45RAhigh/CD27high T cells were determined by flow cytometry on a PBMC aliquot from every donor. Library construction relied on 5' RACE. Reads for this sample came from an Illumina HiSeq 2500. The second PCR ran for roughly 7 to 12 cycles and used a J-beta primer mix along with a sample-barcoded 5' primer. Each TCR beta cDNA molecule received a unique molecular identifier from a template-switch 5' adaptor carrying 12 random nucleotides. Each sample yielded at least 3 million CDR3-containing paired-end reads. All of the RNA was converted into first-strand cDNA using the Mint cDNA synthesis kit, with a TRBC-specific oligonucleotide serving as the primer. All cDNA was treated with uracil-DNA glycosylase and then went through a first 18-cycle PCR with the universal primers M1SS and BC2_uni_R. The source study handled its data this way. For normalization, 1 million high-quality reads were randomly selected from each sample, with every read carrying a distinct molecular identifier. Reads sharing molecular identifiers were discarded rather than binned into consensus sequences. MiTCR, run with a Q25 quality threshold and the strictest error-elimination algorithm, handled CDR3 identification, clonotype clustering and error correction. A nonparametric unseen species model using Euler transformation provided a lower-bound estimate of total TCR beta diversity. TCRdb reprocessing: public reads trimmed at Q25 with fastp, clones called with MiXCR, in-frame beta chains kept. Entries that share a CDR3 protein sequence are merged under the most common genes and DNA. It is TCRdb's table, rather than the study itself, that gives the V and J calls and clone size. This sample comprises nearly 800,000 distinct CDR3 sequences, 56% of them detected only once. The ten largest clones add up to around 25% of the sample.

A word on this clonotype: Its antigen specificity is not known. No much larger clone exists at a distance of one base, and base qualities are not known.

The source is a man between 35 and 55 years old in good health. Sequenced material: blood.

The sequenced DNA: TGCAGTGCTGGGATTGGCAGCGGGGGGTGGGATACGCAGTATTTT. Its product reads: CSAGIGSGGWDTQYF. The chain joins TRBV20-1 to TRBJ2-3, with 9 bases in between that match TRBD2. The CDR3 sequence holds 15 residues, the cysteine and phenylalanine included. Only the CDR3 DNA is retained, 45 bases long and in frame from the first base. CDR1 DFQATT and CDR2 SNEGSKA were looked up in the germline V gene (reference sequence). Here V drops 5 bases and J drops 6 bases, and the junction holds 12 bases not matched to any gene.